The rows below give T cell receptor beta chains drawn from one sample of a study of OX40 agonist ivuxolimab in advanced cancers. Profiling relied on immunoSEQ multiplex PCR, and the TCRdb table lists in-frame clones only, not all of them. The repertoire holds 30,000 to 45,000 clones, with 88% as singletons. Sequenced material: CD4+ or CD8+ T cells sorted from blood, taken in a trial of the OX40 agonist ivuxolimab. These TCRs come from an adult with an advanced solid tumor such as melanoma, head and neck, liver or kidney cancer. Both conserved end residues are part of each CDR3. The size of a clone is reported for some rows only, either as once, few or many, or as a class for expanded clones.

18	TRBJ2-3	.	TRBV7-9	CASSLGLAGRFKADTQYF
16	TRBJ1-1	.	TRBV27	CASSLSYGSLNTEAFF
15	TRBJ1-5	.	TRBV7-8	CASSLVGRGNQPQHF
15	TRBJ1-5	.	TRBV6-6	CASTITGGANQPQHF
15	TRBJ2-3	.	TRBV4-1	CASSQGGRKTDTQYF
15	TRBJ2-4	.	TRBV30	CAWSGRVWAKNIQYF
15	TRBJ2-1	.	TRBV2	CASIPRGPLAHEQFF
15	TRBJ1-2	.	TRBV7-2	CASSLKGQGDMRYTF
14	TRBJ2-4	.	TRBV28	CASNPGRSGDIQYF
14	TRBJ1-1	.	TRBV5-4	CASSFRSVNTEAFF
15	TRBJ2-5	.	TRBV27	CASSDSGLLSETQYF
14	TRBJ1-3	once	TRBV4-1	CASSQATGANTIYF
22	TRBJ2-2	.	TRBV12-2	CASRLELFGRDTEGRGAGELFF
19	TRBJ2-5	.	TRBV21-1	CASSSRGLAGVGAQETQYF
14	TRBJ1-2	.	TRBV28	CASSYYTRNYGYTF
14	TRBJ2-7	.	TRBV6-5	CASTHDPGSYEQYF
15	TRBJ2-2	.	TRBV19	CASSIDRSSDRVRFF
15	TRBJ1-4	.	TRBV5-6	CASSLGAVTNEKLFF
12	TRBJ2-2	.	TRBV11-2	CASSLNTGELFF
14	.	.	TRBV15	CATGVGDRRYEQYF
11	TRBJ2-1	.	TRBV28	CASKVYNEQFF
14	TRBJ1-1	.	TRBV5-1	CASSDGQGGTEAFF
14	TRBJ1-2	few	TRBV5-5	CASSLDTGAGGYTF
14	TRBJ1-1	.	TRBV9	CASSTWDGGTEAFF
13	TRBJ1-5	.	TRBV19	CASTPRGEQPQHF
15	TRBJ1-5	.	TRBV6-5	CASSSRTGSNQPQHF
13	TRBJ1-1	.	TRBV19	CASSSKGDTEAFF
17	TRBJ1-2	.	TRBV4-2	CASSRGQGDDLFYGYTF
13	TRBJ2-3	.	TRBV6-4	CASSVGRTDTQYF
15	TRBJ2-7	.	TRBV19	CASSMRDRGHYEQYF
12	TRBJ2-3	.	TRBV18	CASSANTDTQYF
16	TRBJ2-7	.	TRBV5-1	CASSTLAGGGGYEQYF
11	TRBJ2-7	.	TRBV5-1	CASSPGQGQYF
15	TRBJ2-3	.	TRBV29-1	CSVVGSGGGTDTQYF
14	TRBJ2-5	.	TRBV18	CASSPREYQETQYF
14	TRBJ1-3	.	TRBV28	CASTKGGGGNTIYF
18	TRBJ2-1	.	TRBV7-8	CASSSLPPSTGTRHEQFF
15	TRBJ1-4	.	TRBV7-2	CASSYNRERAEKLFF
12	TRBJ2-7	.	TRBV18	CASSQGSYEQYF
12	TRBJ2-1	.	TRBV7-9	CASSRSWDEQFF
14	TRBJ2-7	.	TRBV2	CASSGLDTGYEQYF
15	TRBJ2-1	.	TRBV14	CASSQDRGSGNEQFF
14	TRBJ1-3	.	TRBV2	CASRDGRGGNTIYF
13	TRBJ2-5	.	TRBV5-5	CASSWGQYETQYF